This entry lists 14 T cell receptor beta chains sequenced from one sample in a study of blood T cells in healthy people across ages. The second PCR ran about 6 to 11 cycles with a sample-barcoded 5' primer and J-beta primers. TCRdb analysed the 5' RACE reads with MiXCR anew, one entry per CDR3 protein. The repertoire holds 730,000 or so distinct CDR3 sequences, with 40% to 50% as singletons. Sample: blood. The receptors shown here come from an elderly man in good health.

The J gene is TRBJ2-1, the V gene TRBV6-2 or TRBV6-3, with 8 bases identical to TRBD2. The trim removed 7 bases at V and 6 bases at J, leaving 5 bases unmatched. The CDR3 has 13 residues. Looked up from germline, CDR1 is MNHEY and CDR2 is SVGEGT. The CDR3 nucleotides are TGTGCCAGCATGAAGACTAGCGTCAATGAGCAGTTCTTC. Translated: CASMKTSVNEQFF.

The chain carries TRBV12-3 or TRBV12-4 and TRBJ2-1; D is unclear. This CDR3 has 17 residues. Trimming cost V 2 bases and J 0 bases, with 14 bases left between them. The CDR3 DNA sequence: TGTGCCAGCAGTTTACTACCTACAGAGAGCTCCTACAATGAGCAGTTCTTC. This encodes CASSLLPTESSYNEQFF.

This chain connects TRBV7-2 to TRBJ2-5, with D maybe TRBD2 (7 bases). V lost 1 base and J 5 bases, leaving 14 bases between the germline ends. In germline, CDR1 is SGHTA, CDR2 FQGNSA. The length of the CDR3 is 15 residues. The CDR3 is CASSLGGGPLETQYF. CDR3 nucleotides: TGTGCCAGCAGCTTAGGGGGGGGCCCTCTCGAGACCCAGTACTTC.

This chain joins TRBV6-6 and TRBJ1-1; 8 nucleotides match TRBD1. V was pared by 6 bases and J by 4 bases, with 4 bases of the junction left unmatched. In germline, CDR1 is MNHNY, CDR2 SVGAGI (reference sequence). The CDR3 is made up of 13 amino acids. CDR3 in amino acids: CASSETGVTEAFF. The CDR3 nucleotides read TGTGCCAGCAGCGAGACAGGGGTCACTGAAGCTTTCTTT.

The chain employs TRBV9 and TRBJ2-1; 11 positions match TRBD2. This CDR3 has 17 residues. The J segment lost 7 bases and the V segment lost 0 bases, leaving 9 bases of the junction unmatched. Germline V lookup: CDR1 SGDLS, CDR2 YYNGEE. The CDR3 DNA reads TGTGCCAGCAGCGTAGAACTCGAGACTAGCGGGACGAATGAGCAGTTCTTC. This encodes CASSVELETSGTNEQFF.

About this clonotype itself: A much larger clone differs from this one at a single base, so this may be a read error. The V and J genes are TRBV5-1 and TRBJ2-1; TRBD2 aligns across 8 bases. Germline lookup yields CDR1 SGHRS and CDR2 YFSETQ. CDR3 length: 15 amino acids. The CDR3, as DNA: TGCGTCAGCAGCCATGGGACTAGGGGAAACAATGAGCAGTTCTTC. This gives the protein CVSSHGTRGNNEQFF. The variable domain in full, completed from reference TRBV5-1 and TRBJ2-1, reads KAGVTQTPRYLIKTRGQQVTLSCSPISGHRSVSWYQQTPGQGLQFLFEYFSETQRNKGNFPGRFSGRQFSNSRSEMNVSTLELGDSALYLCVSSHGTRGNNEQFFGPGTRLTVL.

The chain couples TRBV12-3 or TRBV12-4 to TRBJ2-5; 7 nucleotides align to TRBD1. J lost 2 bases, V lost 5 bases, and 5 bases had no gene match. This CDR3 is built from 14 residues. For the CDR3, the DNA is TGTGCCAGCAGTCCTTCGGACAGGCAAGAGACCCAGTACTTC. Translation: CASSPSDRQETQYF.

The chain joins TRBV6-5 to TRBJ2-7; D is possibly TRBD2 (6 bases). There are 15 residues in the CDR3. Germline assignment: CDR1 MNHEY and CDR2 SVGAGI. V was trimmed by 3 bases and J by 1 base, leaving 13 bases between them. The CDR3 is CASSYRRGGSYEQYF. The CDR3 DNA reads as TGTGCCAGCAGTTATCGGAGGGGAGGTTCCTACGAGCAGTACTTC.

The V call is TRBV28, the J call TRBJ1-2; weak D call: TRBD1 (5 bases). The CDR3 spans 12 residues. Germline V gives CDR1 MDHEN, CDR2 SYDVKM. V lost 6 bases to trimming and J lost 3 bases, with 8 bases between them. CDR3 in DNA: TGTGCCAGCAGGCGACAGCACTATGGCTACACCTTC. Translation gives CASRRQHYGYTF.

V usage is TRBV20-1 and J usage is TRBJ2-5; D perhaps matches TRBD1 (6 bases). The assigned J gene may be wrong: the sequence end matches TRBJ2-1 better. Germline CDR1 reads DFQATT; CDR2 reads SNEGSKA (reference sequence). The CDR3 consists of 14 residues. CDR3 in amino acids: CSAMRGFRQETQFF. In DNA form, the CDR3 reads TGCAGTGCTATGAGGGGGTTCCGCCAAGAGACCCAGTTCTTC.

The CDR3: CSARGTGSGPQHF. The CDR3 region has the DNA TGCAGTGCTAGAGGGACAGGGTCGGGGCCCCAGCATTTT. This chain connects TRBV20-1 to TRBJ1-5; 8 positions agree with TRBD1. The CDR3 runs to 13 residues. V lost 1 base, J lost 9 bases, and 5 bases stayed unmatched. The V gene's germline CDR1 is DFQATT and CDR2 SNEGSKA (reference sequence).

The genes are TRBV11-2 and TRBJ2-3; tentatively, D is TRBD1 or TRBD2 (5 bases each). V dropped 2 bases and J dropped 7 bases, with 19 bases sitting between them. Germline CDR1 is SGHAT and CDR2 is FQNNGV. This CDR3 comprises 16 residues. CDR3 region: CASSLHFSEGRNTQYF. The CDR3 region has the DNA TGTGCCAGCAGCTTACATTTTAGTGAGGGGAGAAATACGCAGTATTTT.

A few counts support this clonotype. The V gene is TRBV15, the J gene TRBJ1-1; unclear D gene. The CDR3 contains 15 residues. V shed 3 bases and J shed 1 base, with 12 bases lying between them. Germline V lookup: CDR1 LNHNV, CDR2 YYDKDF (reference sequence). CDR3 nucleotides: TGTGCCACCAGCAGGCCGGTCAGCCAGAACACTGAAGCTTTCTTT. This codes for CATSRPVSQNTEAFF.

CDR3 residues: CASSSGQGRDNEQYF. The CDR3 coding sequence is TGTGCCAGCAGTTCGGGACAGGGGCGCGACAACGAGCAGTACTTC. The rearrangement joins TRBV6-5 to TRBJ2-5; the match to TRBD1 covers 10 bases. Judging by the DNA end, TRBJ2-7 fits better; the J call may be wrong. Germline CDR1 is MNHEY and CDR2 is SVGAGI. CDR3 size: 15 residues.